The entry that follows covers one T cell receptor beta chain sequence. A few counts support this clone. Its antigen remains undetermined. It has no much larger one-base neighbor in the sample; base qualities were not kept. The data belong to a study of PD-1 blockade in classical Hodgkin lymphoma (TCRdb year 2020). Notes on the research overall: Nivolumab dosing was 3 mg/kg intravenously every 2 weeks, continuing until either disease progression or unacceptable toxicity. The study used CyTOF and TCR beta sequencing to define a peripheral blood immune signature of response to PD-1 blockade in classical Hodgkin lymphoma. Beyond this particular receptor, the publication reports: A significant rise by C4D1 was seen in CD4+ but not CD8+ TCR diversity (p=0.0027 vs p=0.16), with the rise being most apparent in complete responders (p=0.02). The study was limited to a single clinical trial cohort, and causes of repertoire differences, possibly disease activity or prior therapy, remained undefined. Baseline diversity similar to that of newly diagnosed patients was observed in trial patients achieving complete response, whereas significantly lower diversity was observed in partial responders and progressors. Lower diversity was seen in patients whose nivolumab began less than 1 year after ASCT, and these patients were left out of later analyses so that immune reconstitution would not confound the results. Newly diagnosed patients were reported to have lower baseline TCR diversity than healthy donors, and relapsed/refractory patients were reported to have lower baseline TCR diversity still.

The time point label, read with the paper, signifies: cycle 4 day 1 (C4D1), after 5 to 7 weeks of nivolumab. Relapse after autologous stem cell transplantation had occurred in all trial patients, and cohorts A, B and C were distinguished by prior brentuximab vedotin exposure. The trial cohort comprised around 60 patients with relapsed/refractory classical Hodgkin lymphoma whose best overall responses were complete response, partial response or progressive disease. Single-agent nivolumab was administered to trial patients in the multi-cohort phase II CheckMate 205 trial. Best overall response was determined by an independent review committee according to the 2007 International Working Group response criteria. Trial PBMCs were collected just before the start of nivolumab (C1D1) and during therapy at cycle 2 day 1 and cycle 4 day 1. Peripheral blood was collected in 8 mL Vacutainer Cell Preparation Tubes, from which PBMCs were isolated by centrifugation and then cryopreserved.

The CDR3 sequence holds 13 residues, the cysteine and phenylalanine included. Only the CDR3 region is kept as DNA, spanning 39 bases read in frame from base 1. V and J are trimmed by 3 bases and 5 bases, and the gene matches miss 3 bases of the junction. CDR1 and CDR2, looked up from the germline V gene, are SGHTA and FQGNSA. Genomic DNA was isolated using the Qiagen DNeasy kit from unsorted PBMCs as well as from negatively selected CD4+ and CD8+ fractions. TCR beta CDR3 regions were subjected to amplification by immunoSEQ multiplex PCR with primers that anneal to V and J segments. A synthetic immune receptor repertoire was used to minimize amplification bias, and any remaining bias was removed computationally after sequencing. Processing in the source paper ran as follows. Repertoire diversity was quantified as the Shannon entropy index using custom Python scripts. The unsorted, CD4+ and CD8+ repertoires were each analyzed separately, with the exception of combined analyses, where CD4+ and CD8+ sequences were merged in silico. A clone was considered expanded if an increase in frequency of at least 2-fold after treatment relative to C1D1 was found, and a pseudocount of 0.5 was applied to clones undetected at baseline. Singleton clones were defined as clones with 0 or 1 copy at C1D1, and non-singleton clones were defined as clones with 2 or more copies. Clones expanded in unsorted samples were annotated as CD4+, CD8+ or unknown by matching protein sequences in sorted samples from the same patient. Wilcoxon tests on paired samples were used to test changes in diversity from C1D1 to C4D1. The clones in this table, taken by TCRdb from immuneACCESS, are in-frame only. Not every clone is retained; where verified, under half of the shortfall comes from an unresolved V gene, and the cause of the rest is unknown. For V, J and clone size, that table is used; D and trimming come from the DNA. For this sample there are around 17,000 clones; approximately 62% appear just once. Approximately 8% of the sample belongs to the ten largest clones.

The material was peripheral blood mononuclear cells (PBMCs), obtained before the fourth cycle of nivolumab. This receptor was obtained from a human donor with classical Hodgkin lymphoma. The chain is assembled from TRBV7-2 and TRBJ2-5; 7 bases in the middle match TRBD1. The CDR3 is CASSLRGLETQYF. The DNA sequence follows: TGTGCCAGCAGCTTGAGGGGGCTGGAGACCCAGTACTTC.